This T cell receptor (beta chain) emerged from a study of blood T cell repertoires in COVID-19. As handled by the study authors: Scientists estimated how many nucleated cells there were by amplifying reference gene primers. Sequencing was performed with immunoSEQ multiplex PCR; in TCRdb, only in-frame clones are kept and a portion is missing. The D gene and trimming were derived from the DNA, and the V and J assignments and clone size from that table. The sample includes 85,000 to 120,000 clones, roughly 92% of them seen just once. The ends lost 7 bases at V and 3 bases at J; junction bases unmatched: 10. CDR3 length: 16 residues. CDR1 is LGHDT, CDR2 YNNKEL, per germline (reference sequence).

Sequenced: peripheral blood. The chain uses TRBV3-1 (or the pseudogene TRBV3-2) and TRBJ1-5, with 9 positions matching TRBD1. The receptor was derived from a woman between 50 and 59 years old with COVID-19, enrolled during active disease. In nucleotides, the CDR3 is TGTGCCAGCACCAGAAGACAGGGGGAGGTCAATCAGCCCCAGCATTTT. It codes for CASTRRQGEVNQPQHF.